The next 21 T cell receptor beta chains were all read from a single sample in a study of T-cell memory formation after mild COVID-19. MiXCR was run by TCRdb on the 5' RACE reads, yielding one entry per CDR3 protein. In the table there are around 250,000 distinct CDR3 sequences, around 15% of which are singletons. Material: PBMCs or a T cell subset sorted from them (not recorded which). Receptors originate from a man between 18 and 35 years old who had mild COVID-19 (a few samples of this study predate the infection). Cell type and time point are not known.

This clonotype was observed many times. The CDR3 DNA reads TGTGCCAGCAGTGAAGGCTCTGGAAACACCATATATTTT. This sequence encodes CASSEGSGNTIYF. This rearrangement joins TRBV2 to TRBJ1-3; D remains ambiguous. CDR1 is SNHLY and CDR2 is FYNNEI in the germline V gene. This CDR3 is built from 13 residues. With 1 base removed from V and 0 bases from J, the gap between germline ends came to 1 base. Together with reference TRBV2 and TRBJ1-3, the CDR3 gives the full variable domain: EPEVTQTPSHQVTQMGQEVILRCVPISNHLYFYWYRQILGQKVEFLVSFYNNEISEKSEIFDDQFSVERPDGSNFTLKIRSTKLEDSAMYFCASSEGSGNTIYFGEGSWLTVV.

V and J are TRBV5-1 and TRBJ2-1, with 7 bases matching TRBD2. V trimming: 3 bases; J trimming: 7 bases; junction bases outside the gene matches: 7. Per the germline V gene, CDR1 is SGHRS and CDR2 is YFSETQ. There are 14 residues in the CDR3. CDR3 residues: CASSSGLDSNEQFF. CDR3 nucleotide sequence: TGCGCCAGCAGCTCAGGACTAGACTCAAATGAGCAGTTCTTC.

The chain employs TRBV5-5 and TRBJ2-1; 10 nucleotides line up with TRBD2. The ends lost 4 bases at V and 0 bases at J; junction bases unmatched: 4. CDR1 is SGHKS and CDR2 is YYEKEE in the germline V gene (reference sequence). CDR3 length: 16 amino acids. The CDR3 sequence is CASSGSGGSSYNEQFF. Written as DNA, the CDR3 is TGTGCCAGCAGCGGTAGCGGGGGGAGCTCCTACAATGAGCAGTTCTTC.

The chain combines TRBV12-3 or TRBV12-4 with TRBJ2-1; TRBD2 agrees at 7 bases. V was clipped by 4 bases and J by 2 bases; unmatched bases: 8. The CDR3 covers 16 residues. The CDR3, as DNA: TGTGCCAGCAGTTGGGGAGGGAGTGGGACCTACAATGAGCAGTTCTTC. It encodes CASSWGGSGTYNEQFF.

This chain uses TRBV29-1 with TRBJ2-1; perhaps TRBD1 as D (5 bases). The length of the CDR3 is 15 residues. CDR1 SQVTM and CDR2 ANQGSEA come from the germline V gene. V lost 3 bases to trimming and J lost 3 bases, with 15 bases between them. DNA of the CDR3: TGCAGCGTTGAGCGTCCGGGTAGGGGCTACAATGAGCAGTTCTTC. It encodes CSVERPGRGYNEQFF.

The sample holds a few counts of this clonotype. The CDR3 DNA sequence: TGCGCCAGCAGCGGAACTAGCGGGGAGCAGTTCTTC. Its protein product is CASSGTSGEQFF. The rearrangement uses TRBV4-1 and TRBJ2-1; 9 nucleotides match TRBD2. The CDR3 consists of 12 residues. Germline V gene data show CDR1 as MGHRA and CDR2 as YSYEKL. V dropped 5 bases and J dropped 10; count of bases not matched to a gene: 3.

The V and J genes are TRBV4-3 and TRBJ1-3; D not resolved. Germline-derived CDR1 and CDR2 are LGHNA and YSLEER. CDR3 length: 16 amino acids. Trimming removed 0 bases from V and 2 bases from J, with 11 bases in between. CDR3 loop: CASSQDWVLPGNTIYF. In DNA form, the CDR3 reads TGCGCCAGCAGCCAAGATTGGGTTCTCCCTGGAAACACCATATATTTT.

This clonotype was picked up a small number of times. The genes are TRBV10-3 and TRBJ2-3, with 11 bases aligning to TRBD2. The CDR3 is 15 amino acids. With 4 bases clipped from V and 4 bases from J, the junction kept 4 bases outside the gene matches. Germline V lookup: CDR1 ENHRY, CDR2 SYGVKD. CDR3 sequence (DNA): TGTGCCATCAGTGGAACTAGCGGGGGCCCAGATACGCAGTATTTT. Its translation: CAISGTSGGPDTQYF.

This clonotype was seen repeatedly, ten times or more. V and J are TRBV29-1 and TRBJ2-2, with D perhaps TRBD1 (5 bases). CDR1 and CDR2 (germline): SQVTM, ANQGSEA. V was clipped by 4 bases and J by 4 bases, with 16 bases between them. The CDR3 spans 15 residues. The CDR3 DNA follows: TGCAGCGTTGGTGCCCCTGGGGCAGGCACCGGGGAGCTGTTTTTT. Amino acids: CSVGAPGAGTGELFF.

The chain uses TRBV5-1 and TRBJ1-2, with 8 bases that match TRBD1. Germline lookup yields CDR1 SGHRS and CDR2 YFSETQ. The CDR3 consists of 12 residues. J lost 14 bases, V lost 0 bases, and 6 bases had no gene match. Written as DNA, the CDR3 is TGCGCCAGCAGCTTGGGACAGGGGATCCCTACCTTC. Translation gives CASSLGQGIPTF.

This clonotype appeared a few times. This chain joins TRBV6-5 and TRBJ2-2; tentatively, D is TRBD1 (6 bases). From germline, CDR1 is MNHEY and CDR2 SVGAGI. V lost 3 bases and J 4 bases, leaving 12 bases between the germline ends. The CDR3 length is 15 residues. The CDR3 DNA reads as TGTGCCAGCAGTTATGTGGGGGCGGGCACCGGGGAGCTGTTTTTT. This codes for CASSYVGAGTGELFF.

This clonotype was recorded at least ten times. The chain combines TRBV5-1 with TRBJ1-2; no firm D call. V gave up 4 bases and J gave up 7 bases, with 17 bases separating them. In germline, CDR1 is SGHRS, CDR2 YFSETQ. The CDR3 consists of 14 residues. The CDR3 sequence is CASSEGAEMGGYTF. The CDR3 DNA follows: TGCGCCAGCAGCGAAGGTGCGGAAATGGGTGGCTACACCTTC. Together with reference TRBV5-1 and TRBJ1-2, the CDR3 gives the full variable domain: KAGVTQTPRYLIKTRGQQVTLSCSPISGHRSVSWYQQTPGQGLQFLFEYFSETQRNKGNFPGRFSGRQFSNSRSEMNVSTLELGDSALYLCASSEGAEMGGYTFGSGTRLTVV.

The chain combines TRBV10-3 with TRBJ2-5; D is ambiguous. In germline, CDR1 is ENHRY, CDR2 SYGVKD. V was shortened by 0 bases and J by 3 bases, with 14 bases between the two germline ends. The CDR3 has 16 amino acids. The CDR3 bases are TGTGCCATCAGTGAGTCTTTGGGTGGAAGTAAAGAGACCCAGTACTTC. It yields the protein CAISESLGGSKETQYF.

This chain connects TRBV3-1 to TRBJ2-5; TRBD2 matches at 12 bases. V lost 1 base to trimming and J lost 3 bases; unmatched junction nucleotides: 3. The CDR3 covers 16 residues. In germline, CDR1 is LGHDT, CDR2 YNNKEL (reference sequence). The CDR3 region has the DNA TGTGCCAGCAGCCAAGGGACTAGCGGGGAGAAAGAGACCCAGTACTTC. Translating it yields CASSQGTSGEKETQYF.

This clonotype was counted between two and nine times. The chain uses TRBV12-3 or TRBV12-4 and TRBJ1-1; TRBD1 agrees at 9 bases. Losses at the gene ends were 5 bases for V and 0 bases for J; bases not matched to a gene: 1. This CDR3 is built from 14 residues. CDR3 in amino acids: CASSRDRVNTEAFF. The CDR3, as DNA: TGTGCCAGCAGTCGGGACAGGGTGAACACTGAAGCTTTCTTT.

This clonotype showed up many times. The rearrangement uses TRBV7-2 and TRBJ2-7; tentative D call: TRBD1 (7 bases). V was shortened by 4 bases and J by 0 bases, with 10 bases between the two germline ends. The V gene's germline CDR1 is SGHTA and CDR2 FQGNSA. The CDR3 is 14 amino acids. CDR3 residues: CASSSGGSSYEQYF. CDR3 sequence (DNA): TGTGCCAGCAGCTCAGGGGGGAGCTCCTACGAGCAGTACTTC.

This clonotype came up a few times. The chain combines TRBV4-2 with TRBJ2-7; 11 bases line up with TRBD1. CDR1 is LGHNA, CDR2 YNFKEQ, per germline. With 4 bases clipped from V and 4 bases from J, the junction kept 6 bases outside the gene matches. The CDR3 is 15 amino acids. In DNA, the CDR3 is TGTGCCAGCAGCCCGCAGGGACAGGGGGTATACGAGCAGTACTTC. This translates into CASSPQGQGVYEQYF.

This clonotype was found a few times. The chain combines TRBV29-1 with TRBJ2-1, with a tentative D call TRBD2 (5 bases). V was shortened by 8 bases and J by 7 bases, with 18 bases between the two germline ends. The CDR3 consists of 13 residues. Germline V CDR1 and CDR2: SQVTM, ANQGSEA. CDR3 residues: CSTQEATTNEQFF. CDR3 bases: TGCAGCACCCAAGAGGCGACTACAAATGAGCAGTTCTTC.

The rearrangement joins TRBV6-6 to TRBJ1-1; D is perhaps TRBD1 (5 bases). This CDR3 is 12 amino acids long. V was cut by 6 bases and J by 7 bases, with 12 bases left in between. Per the germline V gene, CDR1 is MNHNY and CDR2 is SVGAGI (reference sequence). DNA of the CDR3: TGTGCCAGCAGCTTGGGACTGCTTGAAGCTTTCTTT. The encoded protein is CASSLGLLEAFF.

This clonotype was observed a few times. The J gene is TRBJ2-7, the V gene TRBV20-1, with D perhaps given as TRBD1 or TRBD2 (5 bases each). CDR1 is DFQATT and CDR2 is SNEGSKA in the germline V gene (reference sequence). Trimming took 6 bases from V and 2 from J, leaving 17 bases between them. The CDR3 has 14 residues. The CDR3 loop is CSADSGPYAYEQYF. DNA for the CDR3: TGCAGTGCCGACTCGGGACCCTATGCCTACGAGCAGTACTTC.

CDR3: CRPSEGLDGEQFF. DNA of the CDR3: TGCAGGCCTTCCGAGGGGCTCGATGGTGAGCAGTTCTTC. The rearrangement links TRBV20-1 to TRBJ2-1, with D perhaps given as TRBD1 or TRBD2 (5 bases each). Germline V gives CDR1 DFQATT, CDR2 SNEGSKA (reference sequence). CDR3 length: 13 residues.